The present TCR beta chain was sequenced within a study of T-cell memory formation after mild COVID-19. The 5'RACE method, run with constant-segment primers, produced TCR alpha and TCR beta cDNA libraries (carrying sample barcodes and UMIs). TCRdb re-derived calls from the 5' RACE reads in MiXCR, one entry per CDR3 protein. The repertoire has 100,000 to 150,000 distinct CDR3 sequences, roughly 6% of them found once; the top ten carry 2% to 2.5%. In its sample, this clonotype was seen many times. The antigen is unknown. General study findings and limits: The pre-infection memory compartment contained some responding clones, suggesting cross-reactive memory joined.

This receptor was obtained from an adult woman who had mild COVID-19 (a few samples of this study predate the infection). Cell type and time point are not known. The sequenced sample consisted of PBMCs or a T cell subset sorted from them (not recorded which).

The DNA of the CDR3 is TGCAGTGCTAGAGATCCTCGGCAGTGGGAGTACTGGCAGTACTTC. This sequence encodes CSARDPRQWEYWQYF. The chain employs TRBV20-1 and TRBJ2-7, with D maybe TRBD2 (5 bases). With 0 bases removed from V and 9 bases from J, the gap between germline ends came to 21 bases. Germline-derived CDR1 and CDR2 are DFQATT and SNEGSKA (reference sequence). The CDR3 runs 15 residues.